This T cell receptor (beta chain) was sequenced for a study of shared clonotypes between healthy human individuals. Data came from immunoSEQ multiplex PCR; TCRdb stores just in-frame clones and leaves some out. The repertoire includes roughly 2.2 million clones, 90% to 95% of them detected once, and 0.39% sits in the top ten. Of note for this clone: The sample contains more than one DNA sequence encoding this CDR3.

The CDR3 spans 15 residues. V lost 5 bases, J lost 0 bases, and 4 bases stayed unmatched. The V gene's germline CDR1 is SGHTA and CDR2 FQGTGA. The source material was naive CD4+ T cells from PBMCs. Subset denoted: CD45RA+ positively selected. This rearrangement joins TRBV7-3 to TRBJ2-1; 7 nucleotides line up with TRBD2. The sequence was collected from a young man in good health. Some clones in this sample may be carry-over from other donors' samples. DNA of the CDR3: TGTGCCAGCAGCCCTTCTAGCGGCTCCTACAATGAGCAGTTCTTC. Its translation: CASSPSSGSYNEQFF.